The 9 T cell receptor beta chains given below trace back to one sample, sequenced in a study of CD8+CD57+ T cells in acquired aplastic anemia. Flow cytometry had shown expanded CD8+CD57+ cells in the patients chosen for sequencing. The template for TCR beta VDJ and CDR3 sequence profiling was genomic DNA. TCRdb re-derived calls from the reads in MiXCR, one entry per CDR3 protein. Among about 160,000 distinct CDR3 sequences listed, more than 40% were seen once. Sequencing was carried out using sorted CD4+, CD8+, or CD8+CD57+ T cells (not recorded which) from PBMCs. These receptors all stem from a human donor with aplastic anemia.

This clonotype came up a few times. The gene calls are TRBV7-8 and TRBJ1-6; TRBD1 might be the D (5 bases). V lost 5 bases to trimming and J lost 10 bases, with 18 bases between them. From germline, CDR1 is SGHVS and CDR2 FQNEAQ. The CDR3 sequence is 15 residues long. CDR3 nucleotide sequence: TGTGCCAGCAGCCGGGAAAGGCAGGGTTCATCACCCCTCCACTTT. Amino acid sequence: CASSRERQGSSPLHF.

The genes are TRBV20-1 and TRBJ1-2, with D maybe TRBD1 (6 bases). V lost 3 bases and J lost 5, with 13 bases in between. The CDR3 has 13 amino acids. Germline V CDR1 and CDR2: DFQATT, SNEGSKA (reference sequence). In DNA form, the CDR3 reads TGCAGTGCTAGCCCACAGGGAGGGTATGGCTACACCTTC. This codes for CSASPQGGYGYTF.

The chain has TRBV19 and TRBJ2-1; 9 nucleotides match TRBD1. This CDR3 spans 15 amino acids. The germline gives CDR1 LNHDA, CDR2 SQIVND (reference sequence). V dropped 1 base and J dropped 8; count of bases not matched to a gene: 6. The CDR3 sequence: CASSIGTGEWDEQFF. CDR3 coding DNA: TGTGCCAGTAGTATAGGGACAGGGGAATGGGATGAGCAGTTCTTC.

This clonotype came up once. The chain carries TRBV7-6 and TRBJ2-1, with 8 positions matching TRBD1. This CDR3 region has 12 residues. Trimming took 3 bases from V and 15 from J; bases not matched to a gene: 7. Germline CDR1 SGHVS, CDR2 FNYEAQ. The CDR3 is CASSFGEGQAFF. Written as DNA, the CDR3 is TGTGCCAGCAGCTTCGGAGAGGGACAGGCGTTCTTC.

This clonotype was observed a handful of times. The chain couples TRBV4-1 to TRBJ2-4; TRBD2 is a possible D gene (5 bases). Germline loops: CDR1 MGHRA, CDR2 YSYEKL. CDR3 length: 16 residues. V gave up 0 bases and J gave up 0 bases, with 9 bases separating them. CDR3 sequence: CASSQDSGLAKNIQYF. DNA of the CDR3: TGCGCCAGCAGCCAAGATTCAGGACTAGCCAAAAACATTCAGTACTTC.

This chain joins TRBV4-1 and TRBJ1-6; D unresolved. CDR1 is MGHRA and CDR2 is YSYEKL in the germline V gene. Trimming cost V 0 bases and J 0 bases, with 6 bases left between them. This CDR3 is 16 amino acids long. The CDR3 DNA reads TGCGCCAGCAGCCAAGATACTAGCTCCTATAATTCACCCCTCCACTTT. This sequence encodes CASSQDTSSYNSPLHF.

This chain connects TRBV2 to TRBJ1-6, with D possibly TRBD1 on 5 matching bases. Per germline, CDR1 SNHLY and CDR2 FYNNEI. V was cut by 7 bases and J by 7 bases, with 17 bases left in between. CDR3 size: 15 residues. CDR3 in amino acids: CASTNGGGSNSPLHF. DNA for the CDR3: TGTGCCAGCACCAACGGGGGGGGTAGCAATTCACCCCTCCACTTT.

The chain links TRBV7-3 to TRBJ2-2, with unresolved D. This CDR3 region has 13 residues. V lost 6 bases and J 4 bases, leaving 9 bases between the germline ends. The V gene's germline CDR1 is SGHTA and CDR2 FQGTGA. The CDR3 DNA reads TGTGCCAGCAGTTCCGACACCACCGGGGAGCTGTTTTTT. It yields the protein CASSSDTTGELFF.

This chain joins TRBV19 and TRBJ2-2; weak D call: TRBD1 (5 bases). The CDR3 has 15 amino acids. Trimming shortened V by 5 bases and J by 0 bases, and 10 bases separated the two germline ends. Germline-derived CDR1 and CDR2 are LNHDA and SQIVND (reference sequence). As DNA, the CDR3 is TGTGCCAGTAGTCCCCAGACAGCGAACACCGGGGAGCTGTTTTTT. The encoded protein is CASSPQTANTGELFF. Combining the CDR3 with reference TRBV19 and TRBJ2-2 gives the whole variable domain DGGITQSPKYLFRKEGQNVTLSCEQNLNHDAMYWYRQDPGQGLRLIYYSQIVNDFQKGDIAEGYSVSREKKESFPLTVTSAQKNPTAFYLCASSPQTANTGELFFGEGSRLTVL.